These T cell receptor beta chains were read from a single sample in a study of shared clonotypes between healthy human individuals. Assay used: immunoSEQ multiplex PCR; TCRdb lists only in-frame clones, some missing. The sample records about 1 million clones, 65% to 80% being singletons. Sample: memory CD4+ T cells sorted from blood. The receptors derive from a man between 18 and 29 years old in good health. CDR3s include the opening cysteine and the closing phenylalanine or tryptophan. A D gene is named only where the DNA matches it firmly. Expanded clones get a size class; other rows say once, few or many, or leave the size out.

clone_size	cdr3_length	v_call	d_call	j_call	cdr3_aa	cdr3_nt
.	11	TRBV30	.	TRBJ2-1	CAWSPSDEQFF	TGTGCCTGGAGTCCGAGCGATGAGCAGTTCTTC
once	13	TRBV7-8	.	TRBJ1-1	CASSLQGPGEAFF	TGTGCCAGCAGCTTACAGGGGCCGGGTGAAGCTTTCTTT
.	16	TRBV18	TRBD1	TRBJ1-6	CASSPSGTGGGSPLHF	TGTGCCAGCTCACCATCGGGGACAGGGGGCGGTTCACCCCTCCACTTT
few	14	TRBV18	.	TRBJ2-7	CASSPGRQVKEQYF	TGTGCCAGCTCACCAGGCCGGCAGGTAAAGGAGCAGTACTTC
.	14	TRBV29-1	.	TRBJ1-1	CSVEVGGMNTEAFF	TGCAGCGTTGAAGTTGGGGGGATGAACACTGAAGCTTTCTTT
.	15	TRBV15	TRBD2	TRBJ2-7	CATSHGRGASYEQYF	TGTGCCACCAGCCATGGGCGGGGGGCCTCCTACGAGCAGTACTTC
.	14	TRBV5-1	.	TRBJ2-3	CASSLARVTDTQYF	TGCGCCAGCAGCTTGGCCAGGGTTACAGATACGCAGTATTTT
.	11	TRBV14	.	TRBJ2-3	CASGRGWAQYF	TGTGCCAGTGGGAGAGGGTGGGCGCAGTATTTT
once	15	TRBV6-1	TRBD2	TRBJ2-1	CASRGASGGYNEQFF	TGTGCCAGCAGGGGGGCGAGCGGGGGCTACAATGAGCAGTTCTTC
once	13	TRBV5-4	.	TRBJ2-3	CASSLMGTDTQYF	TGTGCCAGCAGCTTGATGGGGACAGATACGCAGTATTTT
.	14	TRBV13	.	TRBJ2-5	CASGYGTKGETQYF	TGTGCCAGCGGTTATGGGACCAAGGGGGAGACCCAGTACTTC
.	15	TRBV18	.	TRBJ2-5	CASSPLSPGGETQYF	TGTGCCAGCTCACCACTTTCCCCGGGTGGGGAGACCCAGTACTTC
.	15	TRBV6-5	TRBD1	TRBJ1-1	CASSSLQGMNTEAFF	TGTGCCAGCAGTTCCTTACAGGGGATGAACACTGAAGCTTTCTTT
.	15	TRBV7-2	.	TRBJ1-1	CASSFVSGPNTEAFF	TGTGCCAGCAGCTTCGTGTCGGGCCCGAACACTGAAGCTTTCTTT
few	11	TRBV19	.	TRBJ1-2	CASTRQGGYTF	TGTGCCAGTACACGTCAGGGTGGCTACACCTTC
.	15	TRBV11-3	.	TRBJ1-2	CASSLPQGSYYGYTF	TGTGCCAGCAGCTTACCCCAGGGGAGTTACTATGGCTACACCTTC
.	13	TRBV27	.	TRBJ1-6	CASSRQENSPLHF	TGTGCCAGCAGTCGACAGGAAAATTCACCCCTCCACTTT
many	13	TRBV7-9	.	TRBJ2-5	CASSLDEGETQYF	TGTGCCAGCAGCTTAGATGAGGGAGAGACCCAGTACTTC
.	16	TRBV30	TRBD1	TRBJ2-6	CAWGGQGASGANVLTF	TGTGCCTGGGGTGGACAGGGGGCATCTGGGGCCAACGTCCTGACTTTC
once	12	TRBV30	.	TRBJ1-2	CAWRPLGGGYTF	TGTGCCTGGAGACCCCTAGGGGGAGGCTACACCTTC
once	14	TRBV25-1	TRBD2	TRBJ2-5	CASSVLAGEETQYF	TGTGCCAGCAGTGTACTAGCGGGAGAAGAGACCCAGTACTTC
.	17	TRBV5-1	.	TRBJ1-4	CASSLEHPGGAKGKLFF	TGCGCCAGCAGCTTGGAACATCCCGGGGGCGCGAAAGGAAAACTGTTTTTT
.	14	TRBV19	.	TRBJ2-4	CASSIGQVPNIQYF	TGTGCCAGTAGTATCGGGCAGGTCCCAAACATTCAGTACTTC
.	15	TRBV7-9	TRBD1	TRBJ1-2	CASSFGTGGAYGYTF	TGTGCCAGCAGCTTCGGGACAGGGGGCGCCTATGGCTACACCTTC
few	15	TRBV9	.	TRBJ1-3	CASRPGPTLGNTIYF	TGTGCCAGCAGACCGGGACCGACGTTGGGAAACACCATATATTTT
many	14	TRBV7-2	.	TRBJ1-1	CASSLAFQNTEAFF	TGTGCCAGCAGCTTAGCTTTTCAGAACACTGAAGCTTTCTTT
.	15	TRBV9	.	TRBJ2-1	CASSVGGARYNEQFF	TGTGCCAGCAGCGTAGGAGGGGCTAGGTACAATGAGCAGTTCTTC
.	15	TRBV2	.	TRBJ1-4	CASKLTGTTNEKLFF	TGTGCCAGCAAGCTTACAGGAACAACTAATGAAAAACTGTTTTTT
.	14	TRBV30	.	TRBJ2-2	CAWSVVGTTGELFF	TGTGCCTGGAGTGTAGTGGGAACGACCGGGGAGCTGTTTTTT
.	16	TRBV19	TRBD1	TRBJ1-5	CASMDRGGGEGQPQHF	TGTGCCAGTATGGACAGGGGTGGTGGCGAGGGGCAGCCCCAGCATTTT
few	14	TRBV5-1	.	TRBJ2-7	CASSLGSQSYEQYF	TGCGCCAGCAGCTTGGGTTCTCAGTCCTACGAGCAGTACTTC
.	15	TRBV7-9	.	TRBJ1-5	CASSLAGGVGQPQHF	TGTGCCAGCAGCTTAGCGGGCGGGGTCGGGCAGCCCCAGCATTTT
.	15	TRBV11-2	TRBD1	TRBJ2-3	CASSPTGTAIGTQYF	TGTGCCAGCAGCCCTACCGGGACAGCCATCGGTACGCAGTATTTT
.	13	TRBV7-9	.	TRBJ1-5	CASSFSWNQPQHF	TGTGCCAGCAGCTTCTCCTGGAATCAGCCCCAGCATTTT
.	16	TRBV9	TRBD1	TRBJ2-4	CASSPSSGQGKNIQYF	TGTGCCAGCAGCCCCTCGTCGGGACAGGGGAAAAACATTCAGTACTTC
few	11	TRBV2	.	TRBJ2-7	CASSEQYEQYF	TGTGCCAGCAGTGAGCAGTACGAGCAGTACTTC
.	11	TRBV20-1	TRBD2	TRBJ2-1	CSARTSGGPLF	TGCAGTGCCCGGACTAGCGGGGGCCCGCTCTTC
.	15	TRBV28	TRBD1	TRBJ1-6	CASSLGTGGPSPLHF	TGTGCCAGCAGTTTAGGGACAGGGGGTCCTTCACCCCTCCACTTT
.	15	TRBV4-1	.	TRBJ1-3	CASSQAQLSGNTIYF	TGCGCCAGCAGCCAGGCCCAACTCTCTGGAAACACCATATATTTT
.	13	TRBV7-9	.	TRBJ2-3	CASSLVGTDTQYF	TGTGCCAGCAGCCTAGTAGGCACAGATACGCAGTATTTT
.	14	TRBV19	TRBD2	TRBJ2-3	CASSNSGGADTQYF	TGTGCCAGTAGTAATAGCGGGGGGGCAGATACGCAGTATTTT
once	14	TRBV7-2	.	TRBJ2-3	CASSWARGTDTQYF	TGTGCCAGCAGCTGGGCTCGGGGCACAGATACGCAGTATTTT
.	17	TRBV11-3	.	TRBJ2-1	CASSLEGPTATYNEQFF	TGTGCCAGCAGCTTAGAAGGACCTACGGCTACCTACAATGAGCAGTTCTTC
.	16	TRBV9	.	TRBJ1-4	CASSRGQIAGNEKLFF	TGTGCCAGCAGCAGAGGACAGATCGCCGGTAATGAAAAACTGTTTTTT
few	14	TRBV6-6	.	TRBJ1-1	CASSYQNLNTEAFF	TGTGCCAGCAGTTACCAAAACCTGAACACTGAAGCTTTCTTT
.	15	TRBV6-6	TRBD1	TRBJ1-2	CASREDWDRQNGYTF	TGTGCCAGCAGGGAAGACTGGGACAGACAAAATGGCTACACCTTC
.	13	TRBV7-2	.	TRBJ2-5	CASSLGRRETQYF	TGTGCCAGCAGCTTAGGGAGGAGAGAGACCCAGTACTTC
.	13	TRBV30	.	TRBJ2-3	CAWSGNSFDTQYF	TGTGCCTGGAGTGGAAATAGCTTTGATACGCAGTATTTT
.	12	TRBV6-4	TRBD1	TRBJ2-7	CASSDTSGTGIF	TGTGCCAGCAGTGACACGTCCGGGACAGGTATCTTC
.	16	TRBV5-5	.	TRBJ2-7	CASSWDVGTETYEQYF	TGTGCCAGCAGCTGGGACGTCGGGACGGAAACCTACGAGCAGTACTTC
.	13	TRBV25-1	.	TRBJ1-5	CAKARLDAQPQHF	TGTGCCAAGGCGCGGCTAGATGCTCAGCCCCAGCATTTT
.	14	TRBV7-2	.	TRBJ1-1	CASSLDTGNTEAFF	TGTGCCAGCAGCTTAGATACAGGTAACACTGAAGCTTTCTTT
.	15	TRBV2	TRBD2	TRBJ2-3	CASTGAGGRTDTQYF	TGTGCCAGCACCGGGGCGGGAGGACGCACAGATACGCAGTATTTT
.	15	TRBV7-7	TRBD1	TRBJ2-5	CASSPSRGGRETQYF	TGTGCTAGCAGCCCATCGAGAGGGGGCCGAGAGACCCAGTACTTC
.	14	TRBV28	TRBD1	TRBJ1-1	CASSRTGKNTEAFF	TGTGCCAGCAGTCGGACAGGGAAGAACACTGAAGCTTTCTTT
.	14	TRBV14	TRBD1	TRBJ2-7	CASSQGQGFYEQYF	TGTGCCAGCAGCCAAGGACAGGGGTTCTACGAGCAGTACTTC
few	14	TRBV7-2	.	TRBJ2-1	CASSSFAGSGEQFF	TGTGCCAGCAGCTCCTTCGCGGGGTCTGGTGAGCAGTTCTTC
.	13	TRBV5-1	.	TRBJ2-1	CASSLVRADEQFF	TGCGCCAGCAGCTTGGTGAGGGCTGATGAGCAGTTCTTC
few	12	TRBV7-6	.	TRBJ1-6	CASSPTAGPLHF	TGTGCCAGCAGCCCCACGGCGGGGCCCCTCCACTTT
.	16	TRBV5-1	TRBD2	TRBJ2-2	CASSFTSGGPTGELFF	TGCGCCAGCAGCTTCACTAGCGGGGGCCCCACCGGGGAGCTGTTTTTT